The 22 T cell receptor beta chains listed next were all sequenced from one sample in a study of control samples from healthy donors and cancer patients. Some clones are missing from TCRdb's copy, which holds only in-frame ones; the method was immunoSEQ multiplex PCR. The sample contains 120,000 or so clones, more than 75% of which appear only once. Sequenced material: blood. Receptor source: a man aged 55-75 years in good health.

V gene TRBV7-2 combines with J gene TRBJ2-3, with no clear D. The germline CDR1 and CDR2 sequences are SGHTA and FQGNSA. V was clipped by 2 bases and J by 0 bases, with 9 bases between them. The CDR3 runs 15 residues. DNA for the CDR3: TGTGCCAGCAGCTTAAGTAGGATTAGCACAGATACGCAGTATTTT. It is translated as CASSLSRISTDTQYF.

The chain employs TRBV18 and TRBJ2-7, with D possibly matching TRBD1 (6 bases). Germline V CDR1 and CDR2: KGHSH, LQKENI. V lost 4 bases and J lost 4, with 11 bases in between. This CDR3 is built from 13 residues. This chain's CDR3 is CASSQHDRYEQYF. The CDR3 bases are TGTGCCAGCTCACAACATGACAGGTACGAGCAGTACTTC.

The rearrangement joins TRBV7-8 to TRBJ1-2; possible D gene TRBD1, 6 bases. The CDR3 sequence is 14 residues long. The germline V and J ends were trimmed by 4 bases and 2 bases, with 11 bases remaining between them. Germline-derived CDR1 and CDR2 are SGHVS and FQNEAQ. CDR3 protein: CASSSGGGNYGYTF. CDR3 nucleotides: TGTGCCAGCAGCTCCGGAGGGGGGAACTATGGCTACACCTTC.

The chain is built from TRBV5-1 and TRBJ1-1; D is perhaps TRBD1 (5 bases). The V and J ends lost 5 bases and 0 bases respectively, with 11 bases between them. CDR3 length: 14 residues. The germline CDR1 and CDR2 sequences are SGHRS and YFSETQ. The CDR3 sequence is CASSFDRMNTEAFF. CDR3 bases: TGCGCCAGCAGTTTCGACAGAATGAACACTGAAGCTTTCTTT.

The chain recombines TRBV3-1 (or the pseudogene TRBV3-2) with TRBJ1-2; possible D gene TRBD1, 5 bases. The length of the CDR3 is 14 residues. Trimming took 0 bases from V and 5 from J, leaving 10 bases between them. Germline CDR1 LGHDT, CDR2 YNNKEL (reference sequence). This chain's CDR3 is CASSQDGGVYGYTF. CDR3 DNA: TGTGCCAGCAGCCAAGATGGGGGGGTTTATGGCTACACCTTC.

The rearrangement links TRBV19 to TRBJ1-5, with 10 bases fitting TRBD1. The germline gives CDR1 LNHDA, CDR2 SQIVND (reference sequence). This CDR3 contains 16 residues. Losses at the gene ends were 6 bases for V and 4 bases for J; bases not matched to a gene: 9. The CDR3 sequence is CASRPGQGRRNQPQHF. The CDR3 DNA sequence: TGTGCCAGTAGGCCGGGACAGGGGAGGAGGAATCAGCCCCAGCATTTT.

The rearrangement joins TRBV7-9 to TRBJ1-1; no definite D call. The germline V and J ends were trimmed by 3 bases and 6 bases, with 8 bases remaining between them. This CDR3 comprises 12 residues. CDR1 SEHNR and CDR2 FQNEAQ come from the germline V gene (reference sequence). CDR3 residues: CASSLGEAEAFF. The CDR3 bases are TGTGCCAGCAGCTTGGGTGAGGCTGAAGCTTTCTTT.

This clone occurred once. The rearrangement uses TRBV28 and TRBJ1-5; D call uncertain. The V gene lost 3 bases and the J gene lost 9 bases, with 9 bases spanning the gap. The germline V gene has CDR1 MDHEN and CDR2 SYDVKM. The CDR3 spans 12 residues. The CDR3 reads CASSFSPGPQHF. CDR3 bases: TGTGCCAGCAGTTTCTCTCCCGGGCCCCAGCATTTT.

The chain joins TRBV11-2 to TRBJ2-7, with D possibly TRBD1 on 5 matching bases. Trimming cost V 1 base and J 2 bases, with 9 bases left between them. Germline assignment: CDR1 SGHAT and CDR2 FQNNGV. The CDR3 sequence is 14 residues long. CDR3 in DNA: TGTGCCAGCAGCTTAGCGCAGGGAACCTACGAGCAGTACTTC. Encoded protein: CASSLAQGTYEQYF.

CDR3 nucleotides: TGTGCCAGCAGTTACAGCACAGGGGATCGGGAGACCCAGTACTTC. Translated: CASSYSTGDRETQYF. The J gene is TRBJ2-5, the V gene TRBV6-2 or TRBV6-3; 7 nucleotides align to TRBD1. V gave up 2 bases and J gave up 5 bases; unmatched junction bases: 8. CDR3 length: 15 amino acids. The germline CDR1 and CDR2 sequences are MNHEY and SVGEGT.

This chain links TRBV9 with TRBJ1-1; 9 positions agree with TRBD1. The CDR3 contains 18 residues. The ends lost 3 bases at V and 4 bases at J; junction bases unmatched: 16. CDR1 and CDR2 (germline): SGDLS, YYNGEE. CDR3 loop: CASSERAIWTGESTEAFF. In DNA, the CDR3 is TGTGCCAGCAGCGAGAGGGCTATCTGGACAGGGGAGTCCACTGAAGCTTTCTTT.

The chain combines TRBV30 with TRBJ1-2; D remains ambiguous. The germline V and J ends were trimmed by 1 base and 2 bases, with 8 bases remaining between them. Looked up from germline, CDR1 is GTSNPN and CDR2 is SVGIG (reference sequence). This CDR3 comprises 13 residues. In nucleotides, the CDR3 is TGTGCCTGGAGTGAGCGTCCCAACTATGGCTACACCTTC. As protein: CAWSERPNYGYTF.

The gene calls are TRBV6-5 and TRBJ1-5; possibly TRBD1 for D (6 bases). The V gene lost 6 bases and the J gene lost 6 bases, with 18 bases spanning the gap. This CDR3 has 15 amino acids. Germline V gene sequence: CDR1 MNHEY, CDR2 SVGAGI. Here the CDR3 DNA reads TGTGCCAGCAGCCGGCTTGGGGGCTCGGGTCAGCCCCAGCATTTT. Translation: CASSRLGGSGQPQHF.

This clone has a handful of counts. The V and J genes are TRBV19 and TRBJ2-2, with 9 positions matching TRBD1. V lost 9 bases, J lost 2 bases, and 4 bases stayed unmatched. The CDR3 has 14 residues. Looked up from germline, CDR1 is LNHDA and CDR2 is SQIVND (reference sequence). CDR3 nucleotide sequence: TGTGCCAGCAGGACAGGGGTAAACACCGGGGAGCTGTTTTTT. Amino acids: CASRTGVNTGELFF.

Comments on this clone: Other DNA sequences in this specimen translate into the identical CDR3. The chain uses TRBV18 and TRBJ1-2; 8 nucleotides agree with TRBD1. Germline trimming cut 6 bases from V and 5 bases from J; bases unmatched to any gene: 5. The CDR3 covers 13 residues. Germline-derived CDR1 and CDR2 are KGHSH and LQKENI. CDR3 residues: CASSPDRDYGYTF. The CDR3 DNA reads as TGTGCCAGCTCCCCGGACAGGGATTATGGCTACACCTTC.

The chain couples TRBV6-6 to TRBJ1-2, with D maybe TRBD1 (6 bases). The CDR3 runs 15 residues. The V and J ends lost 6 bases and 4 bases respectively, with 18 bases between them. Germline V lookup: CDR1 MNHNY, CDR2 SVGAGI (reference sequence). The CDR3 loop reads CASRERRGGGYGYTF. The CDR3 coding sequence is TGTGCCAGCAGGGAACGGCGGGGGGGCGGCTATGGCTACACCTTC.

CDR3: CASSQDGSYGYTF. The CDR3 DNA sequence: TGCGCCAGCAGCCAAGATGGAAGCTATGGCTACACCTTC. V usage is TRBV4-3 and J usage is TRBJ1-2, with D unresolved. The CDR3 runs to 13 residues. Trimming took off 0 bases at V and 4 bases at J, with 6 bases between the two ends. Germline CDR1 reads LGHNA; CDR2 reads YSLEER.

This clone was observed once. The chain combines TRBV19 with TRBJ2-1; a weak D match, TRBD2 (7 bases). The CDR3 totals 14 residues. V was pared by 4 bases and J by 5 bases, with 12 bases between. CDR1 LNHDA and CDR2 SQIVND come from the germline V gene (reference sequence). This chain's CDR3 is CASSRGGPNNEQFF. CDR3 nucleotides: TGTGCCAGTAGTAGGGGGGGGCCCAACAATGAGCAGTTCTTC.

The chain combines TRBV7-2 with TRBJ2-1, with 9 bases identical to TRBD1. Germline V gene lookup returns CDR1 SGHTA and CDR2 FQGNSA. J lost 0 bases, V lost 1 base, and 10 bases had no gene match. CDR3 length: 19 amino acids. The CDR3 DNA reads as TGTGCCAGCAGCTTAGGATATTCGGACAGGGGCGCCTCCTACAATGAGCAGTTCTTC. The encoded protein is CASSLGYSDRGASYNEQFF.

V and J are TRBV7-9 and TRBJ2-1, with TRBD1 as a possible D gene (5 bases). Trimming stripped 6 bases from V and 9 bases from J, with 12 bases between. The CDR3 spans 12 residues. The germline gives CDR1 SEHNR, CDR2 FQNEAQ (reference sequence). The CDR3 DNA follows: TGTGCCAGCAGTCGAGCAGGGATTGAGCAGTTCTTC. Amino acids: CASSRAGIEQFF.

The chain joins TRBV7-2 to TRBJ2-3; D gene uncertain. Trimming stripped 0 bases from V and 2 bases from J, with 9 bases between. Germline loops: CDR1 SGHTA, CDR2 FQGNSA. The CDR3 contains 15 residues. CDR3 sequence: CASSLALGYTDTQYF. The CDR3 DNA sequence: TGTGCCAGCAGCTTAGCTTTGGGGTACACAGATACGCAGTATTTT.

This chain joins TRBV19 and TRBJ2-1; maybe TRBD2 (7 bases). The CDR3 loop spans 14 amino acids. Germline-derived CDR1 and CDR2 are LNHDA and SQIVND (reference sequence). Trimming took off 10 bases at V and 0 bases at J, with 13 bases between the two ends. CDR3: CAIPGGSSYNEQFF. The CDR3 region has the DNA TGTGCCATCCCGGGGGGCAGCTCCTACAATGAGCAGTTCTTC.